This T cell receptor (beta chain) comes out of a study of beta chain features in type 1 diabetes. Looking at the study overall: On cell yields, gender and age, patients and healthy donors were similar. Across every sample, roughly 100 million sorted cells were examined in total.

Sampling consisted of one heparinised blood draw per donor, averaging approximately 100 mL. By way of CD45RO/CCR7/CD25/CD127/CD95/CD27, the CD4+ regulatory, stem cell-like memory, central memory and naive cells were sorted. Sequencing targeted expressed TCRB transcripts, as all isolated RNA had been reverse transcribed. TCRdb's copy holds only in-frame clones and misses some; the assay was immunoSEQ multiplex PCR. This sample has about 470,000 clones, with approximately 28% found just once. CDR3 length: 11 residues. Germline-derived CDR1 and CDR2 are DFQATT and SNEGSKA (reference sequence). The V gene lost 4 bases and the J gene lost 6 bases, with 7 bases spanning the gap.

The sequenced sample was naive CD4+ T cells from blood. The source is a man aged 18 to 29 in good health. The rearrangement uses TRBV20-1 and TRBJ2-1; D not resolved. The CDR3 here is CSAMVPNEQFF. The DNA of the CDR3 is TGCAGTGCTATGGTACCCAATGAGCAGTTCTTC.